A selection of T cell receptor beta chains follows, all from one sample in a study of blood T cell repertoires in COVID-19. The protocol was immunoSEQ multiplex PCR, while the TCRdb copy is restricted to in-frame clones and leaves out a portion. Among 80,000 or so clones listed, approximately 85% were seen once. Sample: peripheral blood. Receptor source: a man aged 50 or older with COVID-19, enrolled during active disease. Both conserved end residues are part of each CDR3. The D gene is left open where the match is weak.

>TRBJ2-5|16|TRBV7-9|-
CASSLDIGHNSETQYF
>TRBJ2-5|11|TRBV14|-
CASSHRETQYF
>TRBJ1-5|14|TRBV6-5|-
CATAGTDSNQPQHF
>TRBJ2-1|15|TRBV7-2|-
CASSLVGTAYNEQFF
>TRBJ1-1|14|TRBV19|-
CASSEGGRPTEAFF
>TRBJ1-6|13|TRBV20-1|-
CSASNRINSPLHF
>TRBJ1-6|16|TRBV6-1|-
CASSAAAGSYNSPLHF
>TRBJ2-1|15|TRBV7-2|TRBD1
CASSSGTGSYNEQFF
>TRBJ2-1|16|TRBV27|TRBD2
CASSYRTSGSVNEQFF
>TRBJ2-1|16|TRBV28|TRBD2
CASRPGGAGKINEQFF
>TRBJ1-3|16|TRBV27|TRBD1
CASSLLGQGFGNTIYF
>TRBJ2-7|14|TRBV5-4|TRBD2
CASRSGRASYEQYF
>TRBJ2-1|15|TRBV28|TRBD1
CASSSGQGDYNEQFF
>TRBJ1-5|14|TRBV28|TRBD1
CASRSTGDNQPQHF